Given below is one T cell receptor beta chain in context. These data come from a study of metastatic and nonmetastatic thyroid tumors. TCRdb recomputed clones from the PCR reads via MiXCR. The data show over 30,000 clones, with about 15% seen just once and 15% to 20% held by the top ten. Patients underwent thyroid surgery, and none had received any treatment before it. The sequencing input was blood. This TCR was sampled from a male donor with papillary thyroid cancer or a benign thyroid nodule (not recorded which). Some clones in this sample may be carry-over from other donors' samples.

CDR3 region: CASRLPGLAYNEQFF. Here the CDR3 DNA reads TGTGCCAGCAGGTTACCGGGACTAGCCTACAATGAGCAGTTCTTC. The rearrangement links TRBV5-6 to TRBJ2-1, with TRBD2 identical over 8 bases. The CDR3 runs to 15 residues. CDR1 and CDR2 from the germline V gene are SGHDT and YYEEEE. V lost 5 bases, J lost 2 bases, and 6 bases stayed unmatched.